These T cell receptor beta chains were read from a single sample in a study of OX40 agonist ivuxolimab in advanced cancers. Produced via immunoSEQ multiplex PCR; TCRdb's table is partial and in-frame only. In the table there are around 80,000 clones, around 84% of which are singletons. Material: CD4+ or CD8+ T cells sorted from blood, obtained in a trial of the OX40 agonist ivuxolimab. The receptors stem from an adult with an advanced solid tumor such as melanoma, head and neck, liver or kidney cancer. Both conserved end residues are part of each CDR3. The D gene is left open where the match is weak. Clone sizes are given selectively: once, few, many, or a class where the clone is expanded.

v_call	clone_size	j_call	d_call	cdr3_nt	cdr3_aa
TRBV10-3	.	TRBJ1-1	.	TGTGCCATCAGTGACTCGGGGGCGCAACACACTGAAGCTTTCTTT	CAISDSGAQHTEAFF
TRBV7-7	.	TRBJ2-6	.	TGTGCCAGCAGCAGCGGCAGTGCCTCTGGGGCCAACGTCCTGACTTTC	CASSSGSASGANVLTF
TRBV30	.	TRBJ2-3	TRBD2	TGTGCCTGGAGTACCCAGCGGGGACCCACAGATACGCAGTATTTT	CAWSTQRGPTDTQYF
TRBV7-2	.	TRBJ1-3	.	TGTGCCAGCAGCCCACGTCCCGACCTTGGAAACACCATATATTTT	CASSPRPDLGNTIYF
TRBV2	few	TRBJ1-1	.	TGTGCCAGCAGTGTACTGAGGACTGAAGCTTTCTTT	CASSVLRTEAFF
TRBV6-6	.	TRBJ2-7	TRBD1	TGTGCCAGCAGTTACTCTGGGACAGGGTCCTACGAGCAGTACTTC	CASSYSGTGSYEQYF
TRBV6-1	.	TRBJ2-2	.	TGTGCCAGCAGTGATTCGGTTTTCTACACCGGGGAGCTGTTTTTT	CASSDSVFYTGELFF
TRBV5-1	.	TRBJ2-3	.	TGCGCCAGCACCATGGGGGGGGCTAGGACAGATACGCAGTATTTT	CASTMGGARTDTQYF
TRBV6-5	.	TRBJ2-3	TRBD1	TGTGCCAGCAGTTTGGACAGGGGGGTTACGCAGTATTTT	CASSLDRGVTQYF
TRBV5-1	few	TRBJ1-1	.	TGCGCCAGCAGCTTGGGATACGTAGACACTGAAGCTTTCTTT	CASSLGYVDTEAFF
TRBV18	.	TRBJ1-4	TRBD1	TGTGCCAGCTCACCGGCAGGGGGTCCTGAAAAACTGTTTTTT	CASSPAGGPEKLFF